The sequence of this T cell receptor beta chain was determined in a study of cytomegalovirus exposure and HLA in healthy donors. As to this clone: Its target is unknown.

General study results and limits: Testing in vitro showed three CMV-associated chains specific for CMV antigens. Association with HLA alleles at 0.05 false discovery rate was found for approximately 18,000 TCR beta sequences in a later analysis. Presence/absence analysis assumed near-uniform sequencing depth across donors.

The V gene end was trimmed by 2 bases and the J gene end by 3 bases; junction bases not matched to a gene: 7. The length of the CDR3 is 16 residues. The V gene's germline CDR1 is MNHNS and CDR2 SASEGT. The primer mix had 60 Vbeta and 13 Jbeta primers. TCRdb keeps only in-frame clones here, not all; method: immunoSEQ multiplex PCR. In the table there are around 160,000 clones, around 80% of which are singletons. The clonotype comes from a woman aged 18-29 years in good health and CMV-seronegative. The sequenced sample was PBMCs. The chain joins TRBV6-1 to TRBJ2-1; 7 nucleotides line up with TRBD1. The CDR3 here is CASSERRTGLYNEQFF. The CDR3 DNA is TGTGCCAGCAGTGAAAGGCGGACAGGTCTCTACAATGAGCAGTTCTTC.